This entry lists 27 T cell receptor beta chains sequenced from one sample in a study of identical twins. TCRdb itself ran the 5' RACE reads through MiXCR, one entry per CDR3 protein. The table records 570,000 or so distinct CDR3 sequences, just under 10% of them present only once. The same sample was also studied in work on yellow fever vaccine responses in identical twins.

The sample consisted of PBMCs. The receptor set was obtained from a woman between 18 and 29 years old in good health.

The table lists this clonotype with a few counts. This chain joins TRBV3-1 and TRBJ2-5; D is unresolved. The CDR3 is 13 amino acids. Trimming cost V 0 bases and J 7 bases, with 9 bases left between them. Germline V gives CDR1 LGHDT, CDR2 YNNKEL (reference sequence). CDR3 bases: TGTGCCAGCAGCCAAGACTTGGTACCGACCCAGTACTTC. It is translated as CASSQDLVPTQYF.

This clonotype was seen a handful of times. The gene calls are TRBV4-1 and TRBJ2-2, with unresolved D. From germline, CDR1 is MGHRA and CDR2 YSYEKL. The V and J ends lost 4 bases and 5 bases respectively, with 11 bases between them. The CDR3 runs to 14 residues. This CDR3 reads CASSPGVGTGELFF. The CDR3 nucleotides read TGCGCCAGCAGCCCCGGTGTTGGGACCGGGGAGCTGTTTTTT.

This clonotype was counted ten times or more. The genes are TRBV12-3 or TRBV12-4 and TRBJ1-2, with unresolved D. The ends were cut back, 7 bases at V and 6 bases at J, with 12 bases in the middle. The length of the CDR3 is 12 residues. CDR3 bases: TGTGCCAGCACTACGGACGTAAATGGCTACACCTTC. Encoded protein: CASTTDVNGYTF.

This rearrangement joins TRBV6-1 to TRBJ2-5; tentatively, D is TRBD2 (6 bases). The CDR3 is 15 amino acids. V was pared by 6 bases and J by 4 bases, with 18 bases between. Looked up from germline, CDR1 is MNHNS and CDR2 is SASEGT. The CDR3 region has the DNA TGTGCCAGCAGAGCCAGACTAGGCCCCAGAGAGACCCAGTACTTC. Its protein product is CASRARLGPRETQYF.

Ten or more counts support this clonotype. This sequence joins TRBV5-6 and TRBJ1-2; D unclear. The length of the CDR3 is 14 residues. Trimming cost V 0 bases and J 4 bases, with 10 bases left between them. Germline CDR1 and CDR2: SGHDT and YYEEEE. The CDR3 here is CASSLVRQAYGYTF. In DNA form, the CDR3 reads TGTGCCAGCAGCTTGGTTCGGCAGGCCTATGGCTACACCTTC.

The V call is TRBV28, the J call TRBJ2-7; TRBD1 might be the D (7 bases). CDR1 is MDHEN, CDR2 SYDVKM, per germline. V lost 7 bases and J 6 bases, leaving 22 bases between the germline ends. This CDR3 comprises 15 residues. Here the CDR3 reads CASIRGELGQREQYF. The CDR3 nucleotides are TGTGCCAGCATCAGGGGGGAACTCGGACAACGCGAGCAGTACTTC.

The CDR3 DNA is TGTGCAAGTCGCTTACGGGGGCTAACCTACGAGCAGTACTTC. It yields the protein CASRLRGLTYEQYF. The chain carries TRBV12-2 and TRBJ2-7; no DNA check was done on the table's D call, TRBD1. TRBV12-2 represents a pseudogene. The CDR3 is made up of 14 amino acids.

The CDR3: CASSLWREGGNEQFF. CDR3 bases: TGTGCCAGCAGTTTATGGCGGGAGGGCGGCAATGAGCAGTTCTTC. The rearrangement links TRBV28 to TRBJ2-1; TRBD2 agrees at 9 bases. CDR3 length: 15 amino acids. Germline CDR1 MDHEN, CDR2 SYDVKM. The V gene end was trimmed by 0 bases and the J gene end by 6 bases; junction bases not matched to a gene: 3.

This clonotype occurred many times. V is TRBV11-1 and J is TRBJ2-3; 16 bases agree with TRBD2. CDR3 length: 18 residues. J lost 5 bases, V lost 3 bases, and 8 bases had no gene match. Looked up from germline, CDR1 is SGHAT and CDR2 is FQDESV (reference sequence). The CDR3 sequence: CASSFGGTSGGVGDTQYF. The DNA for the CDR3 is TGTGCCAGCAGCTTTGGTGGGACTAGCGGGGGGGTCGGAGATACGCAGTATTTT. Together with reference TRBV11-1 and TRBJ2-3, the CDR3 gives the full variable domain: EAEVAQSPRYKITEKSQAVAFWCDPISGHATLYWYRQILGQGPELLVQFQDESVVDDSQLPKDRFSAERLKGVDSTLKIQPAELGDSAMYLCASSFGGTSGGVGDTQYFGPGTRLTVL.

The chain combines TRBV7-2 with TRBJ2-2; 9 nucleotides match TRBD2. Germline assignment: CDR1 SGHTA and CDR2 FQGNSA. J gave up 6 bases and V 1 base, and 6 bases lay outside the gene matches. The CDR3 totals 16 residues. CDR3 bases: TGTGCCAGCAGCTTAGGTTCTAGCGGGACAGCCGGGGAGCTGTTTTTT. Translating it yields CASSLGSSGTAGELFF.

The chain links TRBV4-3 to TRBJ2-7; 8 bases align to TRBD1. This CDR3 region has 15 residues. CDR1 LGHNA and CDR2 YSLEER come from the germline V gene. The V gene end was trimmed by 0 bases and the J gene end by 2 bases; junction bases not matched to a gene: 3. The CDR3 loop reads CASSQETGDPYEQYF. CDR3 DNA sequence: TGCGCCAGCAGCCAAGAGACAGGGGACCCCTACGAGCAGTACTTC.

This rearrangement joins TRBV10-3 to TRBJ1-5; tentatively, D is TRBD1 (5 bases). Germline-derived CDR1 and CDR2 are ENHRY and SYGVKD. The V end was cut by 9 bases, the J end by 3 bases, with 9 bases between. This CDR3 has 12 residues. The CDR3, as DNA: TGTGCCATGGGACCGAACAATCAGCCCCAGCATTTT. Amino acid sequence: CAMGPNNQPQHF.

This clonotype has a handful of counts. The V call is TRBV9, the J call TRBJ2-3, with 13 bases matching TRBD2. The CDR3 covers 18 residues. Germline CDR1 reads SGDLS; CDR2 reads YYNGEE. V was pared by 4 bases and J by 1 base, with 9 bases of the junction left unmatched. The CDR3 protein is CASSMRTGLAGGTDTQYF. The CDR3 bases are TGTGCCAGCAGCATGCGGACAGGACTAGCGGGGGGCACAGATACGCAGTATTTT.

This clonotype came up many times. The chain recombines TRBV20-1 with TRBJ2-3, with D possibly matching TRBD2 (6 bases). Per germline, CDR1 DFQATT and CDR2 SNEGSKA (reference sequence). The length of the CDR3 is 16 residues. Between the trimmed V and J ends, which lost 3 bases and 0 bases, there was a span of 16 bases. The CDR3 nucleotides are TGCAGTGCTAGTCTTACCTGGGCGGGGAGCACAGATACGCAGTATTTT. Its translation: CSASLTWAGSTDTQYF.

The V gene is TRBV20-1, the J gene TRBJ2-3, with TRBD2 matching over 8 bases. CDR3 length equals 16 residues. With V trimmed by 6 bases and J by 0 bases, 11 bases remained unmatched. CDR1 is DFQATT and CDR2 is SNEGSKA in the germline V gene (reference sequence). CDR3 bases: TGCAGTGCCGGGGGTCCAGCGGGGGCCAGCACAGATACGCAGTATTTT. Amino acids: CSAGGPAGASTDTQYF.

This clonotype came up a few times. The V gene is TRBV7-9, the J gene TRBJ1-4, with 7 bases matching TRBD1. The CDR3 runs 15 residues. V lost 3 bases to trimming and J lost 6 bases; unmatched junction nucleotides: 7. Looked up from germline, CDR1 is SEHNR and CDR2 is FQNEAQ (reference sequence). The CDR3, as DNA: TGTGCCAGCAGCTTTATTGACAGGGTGGATGAAAAACTGTTTTTT. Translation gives CASSFIDRVDEKLFF.

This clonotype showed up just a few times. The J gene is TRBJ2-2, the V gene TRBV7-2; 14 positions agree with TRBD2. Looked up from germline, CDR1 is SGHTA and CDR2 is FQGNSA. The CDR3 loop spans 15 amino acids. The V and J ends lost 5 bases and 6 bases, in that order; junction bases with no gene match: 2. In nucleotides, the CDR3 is TGTGCCAGCAGCGGACTAGCGGGAGGTCCCGGGGAGCTGTTTTTT. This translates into CASSGLAGGPGELFF.

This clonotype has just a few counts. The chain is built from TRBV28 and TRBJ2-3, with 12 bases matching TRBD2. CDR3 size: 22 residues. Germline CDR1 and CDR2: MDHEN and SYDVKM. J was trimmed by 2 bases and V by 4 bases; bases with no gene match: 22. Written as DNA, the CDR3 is TGTGCCAGCAGTTCACCTCCCACTACTAGCGGGGGGCTCAAAGGCCCCACAGATACGCAGTATTTT. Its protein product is CASSSPPTTSGGLKGPTDTQYF. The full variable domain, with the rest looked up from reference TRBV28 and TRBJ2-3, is DVKVTQSSRYLVKRTGEKVFLECVQDMDHENMFWYRQDPGLGLRLIYFSYDVKMKEKGDIPEGYSVSREKKERFSLILESASTNQTSMYLCASSSPPTTSGGLKGPTDTQYFGPGTRLTVL.

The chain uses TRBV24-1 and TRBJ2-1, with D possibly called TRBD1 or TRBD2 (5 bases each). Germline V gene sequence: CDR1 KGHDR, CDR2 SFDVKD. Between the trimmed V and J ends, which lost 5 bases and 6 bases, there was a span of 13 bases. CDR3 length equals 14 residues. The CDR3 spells CATSVGFGGNEQFF. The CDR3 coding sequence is TGTGCCACCAGTGTTGGTTTTGGGGGCAATGAGCAGTTCTTC.

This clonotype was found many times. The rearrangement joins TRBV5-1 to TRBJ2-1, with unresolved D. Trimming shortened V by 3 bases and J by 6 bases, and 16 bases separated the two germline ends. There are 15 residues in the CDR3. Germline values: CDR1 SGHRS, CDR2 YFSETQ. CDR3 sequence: CASSSRPGRSNEQFF. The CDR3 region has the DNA TGCGCCAGCAGCTCTCGGCCCGGCCGGTCCAATGAGCAGTTCTTC.

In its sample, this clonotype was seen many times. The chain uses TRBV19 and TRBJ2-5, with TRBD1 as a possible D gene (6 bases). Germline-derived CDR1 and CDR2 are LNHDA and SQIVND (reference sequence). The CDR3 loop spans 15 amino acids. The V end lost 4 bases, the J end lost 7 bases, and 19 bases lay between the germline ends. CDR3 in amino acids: CASSTNRGQIWTQYF. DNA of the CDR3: TGTGCCAGTAGTACCAACCGAGGACAGATTTGGACCCAGTACTTC.

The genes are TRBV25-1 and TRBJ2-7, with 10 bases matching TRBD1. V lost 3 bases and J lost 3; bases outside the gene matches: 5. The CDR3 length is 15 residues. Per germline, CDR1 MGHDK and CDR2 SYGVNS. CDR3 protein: CASSDSGQGYYEQYF. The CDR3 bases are TGTGCCAGCAGTGATTCGGGACAGGGGTACTACGAGCAGTACTTC.

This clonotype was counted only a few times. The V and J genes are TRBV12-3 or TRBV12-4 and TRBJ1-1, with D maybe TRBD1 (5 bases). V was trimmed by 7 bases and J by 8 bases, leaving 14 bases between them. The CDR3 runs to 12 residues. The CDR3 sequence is CASNPGYSEAFF. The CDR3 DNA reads TGTGCCAGCAATCCAGGGTATTCCGAAGCTTTCTTT.

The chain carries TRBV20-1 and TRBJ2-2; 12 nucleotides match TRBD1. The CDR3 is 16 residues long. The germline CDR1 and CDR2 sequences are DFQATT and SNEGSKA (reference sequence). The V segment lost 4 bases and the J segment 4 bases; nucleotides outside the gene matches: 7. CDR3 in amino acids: CSANRDRGQGTGELFF. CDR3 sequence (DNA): TGCAGTGCTAACCGGGACAGGGGGCAGGGCACCGGGGAGCTGTTTTTT.

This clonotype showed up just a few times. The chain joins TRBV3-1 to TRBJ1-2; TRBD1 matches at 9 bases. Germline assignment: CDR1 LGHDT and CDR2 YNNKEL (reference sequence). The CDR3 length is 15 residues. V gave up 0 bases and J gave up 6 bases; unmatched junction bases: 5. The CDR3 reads CASSQEHRTGDGYTF. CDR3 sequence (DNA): TGTGCCAGCAGCCAAGAACACCGGACAGGGGATGGCTACACCTTC.

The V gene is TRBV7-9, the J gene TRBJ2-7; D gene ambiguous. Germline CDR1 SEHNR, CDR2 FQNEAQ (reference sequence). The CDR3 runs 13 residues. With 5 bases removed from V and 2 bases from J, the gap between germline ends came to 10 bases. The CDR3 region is CASSPRGTYEQYF. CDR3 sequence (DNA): TGTGCCAGCAGCCCCCGAGGAACCTACGAGCAGTACTTC.

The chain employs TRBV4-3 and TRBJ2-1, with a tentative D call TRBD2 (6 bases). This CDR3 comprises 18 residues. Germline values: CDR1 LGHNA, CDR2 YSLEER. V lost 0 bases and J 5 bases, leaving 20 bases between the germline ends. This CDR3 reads CASSQDRRERRGNNEQFF. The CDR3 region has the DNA TGCGCCAGCAGCCAAGATCGACGGGAGCGGAGAGGAAACAATGAGCAGTTCTTC.